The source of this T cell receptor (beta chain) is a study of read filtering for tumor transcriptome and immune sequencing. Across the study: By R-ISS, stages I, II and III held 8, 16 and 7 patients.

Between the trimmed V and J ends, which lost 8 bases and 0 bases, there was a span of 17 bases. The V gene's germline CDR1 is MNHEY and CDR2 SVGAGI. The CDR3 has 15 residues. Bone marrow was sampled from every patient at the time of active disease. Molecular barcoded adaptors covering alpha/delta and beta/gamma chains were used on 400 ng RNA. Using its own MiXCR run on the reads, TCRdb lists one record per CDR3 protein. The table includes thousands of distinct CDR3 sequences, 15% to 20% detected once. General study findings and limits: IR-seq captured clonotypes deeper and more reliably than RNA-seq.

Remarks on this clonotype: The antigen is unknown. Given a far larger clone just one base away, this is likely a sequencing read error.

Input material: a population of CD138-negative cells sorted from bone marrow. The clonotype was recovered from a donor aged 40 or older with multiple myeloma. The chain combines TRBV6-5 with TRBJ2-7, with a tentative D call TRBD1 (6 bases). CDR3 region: CASGRGGQSSYEQYF. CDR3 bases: TGTGCCAGCGGCCGCGGAGGACAGAGCTCCTACGAGCAGTACTTC.